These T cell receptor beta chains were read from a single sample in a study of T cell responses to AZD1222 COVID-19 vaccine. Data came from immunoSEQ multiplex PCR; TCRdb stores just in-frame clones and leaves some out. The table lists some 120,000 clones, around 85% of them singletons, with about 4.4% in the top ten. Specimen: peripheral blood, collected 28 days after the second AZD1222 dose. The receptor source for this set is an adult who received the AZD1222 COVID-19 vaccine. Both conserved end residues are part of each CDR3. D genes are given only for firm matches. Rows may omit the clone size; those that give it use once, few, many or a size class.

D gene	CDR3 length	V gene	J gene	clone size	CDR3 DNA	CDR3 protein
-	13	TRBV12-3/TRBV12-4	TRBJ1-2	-	TGTGCCAGCAGTTTACCGGGGAGTAAAGGCTACACCTTC	CASSLPGSKGYTF
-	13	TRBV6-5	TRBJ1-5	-	TGTGCCAGCAGACAGGCTAGCAATCAGCCCCAGCATTTT	CASRQASNQPQHF
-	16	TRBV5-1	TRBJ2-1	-	TGCGCCAGCAGCCTCACACCGGGGGGCATGCACAATGAGCAGTTCTTC	CASSLTPGGMHNEQFF
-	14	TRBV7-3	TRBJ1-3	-	TGTGCCAGCAGTACAGGGAACTCTGGAAACACCATATATTTT	CASSTGNSGNTIYF
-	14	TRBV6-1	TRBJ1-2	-	TGTGCCAGCAGTGAAGGTGTTGACTTCTATGGCTACACCTTC	CASSEGVDFYGYTF
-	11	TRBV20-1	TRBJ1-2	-	TGCAGTGCTAGTGCAAACTATGGCTACACCTTC	CSASANYGYTF
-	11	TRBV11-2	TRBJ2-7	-	TGTGCCAGCAGTTATGCCTACGAGCAGTACTTC	CASSYAYEQYF
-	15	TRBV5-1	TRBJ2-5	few	TGCGCCAGCAGCTTGGTCCCTATCGGGGGAGAGACCCAGTACTTC	CASSLVPIGGETQYF
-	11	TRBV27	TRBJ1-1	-	TGTGCCAGCAGGGAATTGGGTCGGGCTTTCTTT	CASRELGRAFF
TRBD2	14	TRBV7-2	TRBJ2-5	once	TGTGCCAGCAGCGGGTGGGGTAGCGGGGTGTTTCAGTACTTC	CASSGWGSGVFQYF
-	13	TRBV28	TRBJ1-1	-	TGTGCCAGCACCCTACGGACGAACACTGAAGCTTTCTTT	CASTLRTNTEAFF
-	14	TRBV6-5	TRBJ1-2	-	TGTGCCAGCAGTTCGCAGGGTGGGTACAACGGCTACACCTTC	CASSSQGGYNGYTF
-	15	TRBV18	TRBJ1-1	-	TGTGCCAGCTCACCGACAGTAGGGGTCAACACTGAAGCTTTCTTT	CASSPTVGVNTEAFF
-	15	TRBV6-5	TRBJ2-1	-	TGTGCCAGCAGCGTCGGGGCAGGGGAATACAATGAGCAGTTCTTC	CASSVGAGEYNEQFF
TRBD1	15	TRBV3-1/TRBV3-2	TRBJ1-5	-	TGTGCCAGAAACCGGGACAGGGGTAGCAATCAGCCCCAGCATTTT	CARNRDRGSNQPQHF
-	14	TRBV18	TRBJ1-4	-	TGTGCCAGCTCACCCCCTGACGGGAATGAAAAACTGTTTTTT	CASSPPDGNEKLFF
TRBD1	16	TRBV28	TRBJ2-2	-	TGTGCCAGCAGTCCCCACAGGGGGCATAACACCGGGGAGCTGTTTTTT	CASSPHRGHNTGELFF
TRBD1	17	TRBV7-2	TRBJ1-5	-	TGTGCCAGCAGCCAGTGGGGGGACGGGACAGGGAATCAGCCCCAGCATTTT	CASSQWGDGTGNQPQHF
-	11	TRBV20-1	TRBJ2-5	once	TGCAGTGCTAGAGAAGGAAGCTCCCAGTACTTC	CSAREGSSQYF
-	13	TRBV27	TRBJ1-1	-	TGTGCCAGCAGTTTACTGACGGACACTGAAGCTTTCTTT	CASSLLTDTEAFF
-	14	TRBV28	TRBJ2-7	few	TGTGCCAGCAGTTCAATGGACAGCTCCTACGAGCAGTACTTC	CASSSMDSSYEQYF
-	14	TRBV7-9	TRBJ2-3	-	TGTGCCAGCAGCTTAGACCAGCTCGGAGATACGCAGTATTTT	CASSLDQLGDTQYF
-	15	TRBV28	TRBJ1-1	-	TGTGCCAGCCCCGAGTCCGGACAGACGAACACTGAAGCTTTCTTT	CASPESGQTNTEAFF
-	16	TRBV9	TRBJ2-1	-	TGTGCCAGCAGCCGGGACCCCCCGAGCTCCTACAATGAGCAGTTCTTC	CASSRDPPSSYNEQFF
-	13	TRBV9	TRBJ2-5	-	TGTGCCAGCAGCGTGGACAGTCAAGAGACCCAGTACTTC	CASSVDSQETQYF
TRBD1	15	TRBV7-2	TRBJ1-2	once	TGTGCCAGCAGCCCAGCGGGAGGGACAGGGGTTGGCTACACCTTC	CASSPAGGTGVGYTF
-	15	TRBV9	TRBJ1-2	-	TGTGCCAGCAGCCCTGCTTTAGGGCAGGTCTATGGCTACACCTTC	CASSPALGQVYGYTF
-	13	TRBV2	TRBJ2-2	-	TGTGCCAGCAGTCGGACTCCCCCCGGGGAGCTGTTTTTT	CASSRTPPGELFF
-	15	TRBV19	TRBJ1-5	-	TGTGCCAGTAGCTCATTACGGACCTATAATCAGCCCCAGCATTTT	CASSSLRTYNQPQHF
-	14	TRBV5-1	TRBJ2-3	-	TGCGCCAGCAGCTTGCAGGGACGGACAGATACGCAGTATTTT	CASSLQGRTDTQYF
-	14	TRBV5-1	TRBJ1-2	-	TGCGCCAGCAGCCCAGGGACAACTAACTATGGCTACACCTTC	CASSPGTTNYGYTF
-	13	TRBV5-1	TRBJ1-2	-	TGCGCCAGCAGCTTGGACGAAGGGGATGGCTACACCTTC	CASSLDEGDGYTF
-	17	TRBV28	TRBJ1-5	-	TGTGCCAGCGGGATACAGGGATCGGCGTATAGCAATCAGCCCCAGCATTTT	CASGIQGSAYSNQPQHF
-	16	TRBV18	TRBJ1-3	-	TGTGCCAGCTCGCCCGACAGTAAGTTGGGAGGAAACACCATATATTTT	CASSPDSKLGGNTIYF
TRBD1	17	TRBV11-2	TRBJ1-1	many	TGTGCCAGCAGCTTAGTAGGGGGACAGGGGCCGAACACTGAAGCTTTCTTT	CASSLVGGQGPNTEAFF
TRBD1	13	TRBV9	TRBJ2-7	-	TGTGCCAGCGGCCGGGACAGGGGTTCCGAGCAGTACTTC	CASGRDRGSEQYF
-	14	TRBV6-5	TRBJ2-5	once	TGTGCCAGCAGTCCCCGAACCGGCCTGGAGACCCAGTACTTC	CASSPRTGLETQYF
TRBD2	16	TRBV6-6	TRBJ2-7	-	TGTGCCAGCAGTTACTCCCGACCGGGGGGAATCGGCGAGCAGTACTTC	CASSYSRPGGIGEQYF
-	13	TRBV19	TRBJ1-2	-	TGTGCCAGCTGCCCAGCAGGCAGGTATGGCTACACCTTC	CASCPAGRYGYTF
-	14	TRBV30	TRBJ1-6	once	TGTGCCTGGAGTCCGGGACGGGGAAATTCACCCCTCCACTTT	CAWSPGRGNSPLHF
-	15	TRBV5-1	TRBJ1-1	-	TGCGCCAGCAGCGCTCGGGACCCTGAAATGGCTGAAGCTTTCTTT	CASSARDPEMAEAFF
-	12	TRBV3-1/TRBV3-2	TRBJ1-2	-	TGTGCCAGCAGCCAACTTGATTATGGCTACACCTTC	CASSQLDYGYTF
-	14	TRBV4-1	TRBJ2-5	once	TGCGCCAGCAGCCAAGTCGGAGTTCCGGAGACCCAGTACTTC	CASSQVGVPETQYF
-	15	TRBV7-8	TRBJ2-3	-	TGTGCCAGCAGCGAGAGGGGGAGGGGCCCAGGTACGCAGTATTTT	CASSERGRGPGTQYF
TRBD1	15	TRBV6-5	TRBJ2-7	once	TGTGCCAGCAGTTACACCCCGACAGGGGCCTACGAGCAGTACTTC	CASSYTPTGAYEQYF